A single sample is the source of the 2 T cell receptor beta chains below, sequenced in a study of blood T cells in healthy people across ages. Together with a sample-barcoded 5' primer, a J-beta primer mix was included in a second PCR lasting about 7 to 11 cycles. From the 5' RACE reads, TCRdb called clonotypes with MiXCR, one entry per CDR3 protein. The sample lists about 1.8 million distinct CDR3 sequences, roughly 52% occurring once. Source material: blood. The origin of the receptors is a middle-aged woman in good health.

This chain joins TRBV6-1 and TRBJ2-5, with a weak D call TRBD2 (7 bases). The DNA end lines up better with TRBJ2-7; the J call may be wrong. Germline assignment: CDR1 MNHNS and CDR2 SASEGT. This CDR3 region has 15 residues. The CDR3 sequence is CAHGGGTLPTYEQYF. CDR3 coding DNA: TGTGCCCATGGGGGGGGCACCCTACCGACCTACGAGCAGTACTTC.

The V call is TRBV20-1, the J call TRBJ2-3; TRBD2 aligns across 7 bases. The CDR3 sequence is 14 residues long. Germline V gene sequence: CDR1 DFQATT, CDR2 SNEGSKA (reference sequence). Trimming cost V 7 bases and J 2 bases; bases outside gene matches: 9. The CDR3 nucleotides read TGCAGTGTTAGGGCTAGCGGCTTCACAGATACGCAGTATTTT. Its translation: CSVRASGFTDTQYF.